The 28 T cell receptor beta chains below come from one sample, sequenced in a study of blood T cell repertoires in COVID-19. Clones were sequenced by immunoSEQ multiplex PCR, and TCRdb holds only the in-frame ones, with some missing. The sample contains roughly 250,000 clones, 87% of which appear only once. The sample consisted of peripheral blood. These receptor sequences come from a man between 60 and 70 years old who had recovered from COVID-19.

Of note for this clone: This same CDR3 is encoded by further DNA sequences in the sample. This chain links TRBV19 with TRBJ1-5; D might be TRBD1 (5 bases). Per germline, CDR1 LNHDA and CDR2 SQIVND (reference sequence). V was cut by 3 bases and J by 3 bases, with 9 bases left in between. The CDR3 loop spans 14 amino acids. As DNA, the CDR3 is TGTGCCAGTAGTATGGGGCGGGACAATCAGCCCCAGCATTTT. Its protein is CASSMGRDNQPQHF.

This clone has just one count. The chain couples TRBV6-5 to TRBJ1-1, with 7 bases fitting TRBD1. V dropped 0 bases and J dropped 6; count of bases not matched to a gene: 4. The CDR3 runs to 14 residues. From germline, CDR1 is MNHEY and CDR2 SVGAGI. The CDR3 loop reads CASSYSTGPPEAFF. The CDR3 coding sequence is TGTGCCAGCAGTTACTCGACAGGGCCCCCTGAAGCTTTCTTT.

This clone was observed once. The rearrangement joins TRBV7-2 to TRBJ1-3; no reliable D call. Trimming cost V 5 bases and J 4 bases, with 9 bases left between them. The CDR3 length is 13 residues. Germline values: CDR1 SGHTA, CDR2 FQGNSA. The CDR3 loop is CASSPAAGNTIYF. The CDR3 region has the DNA TGTGCCAGCAGCCCCGCAGCGGGAAACACCATATATTTT.

Notes on this clone: One end of the junction varies from germline; a read error may be responsible. The rearrangement joins TRBV19 to TRBJ2-7; the match to TRBD1 covers 11 bases. The CDR3 runs 16 residues. From germline, CDR1 is LNHDA and CDR2 SQIVND (reference sequence). In DNA form, the CDR3 reads TGTGCCAGTAGTATAAAGGCCGGGACAGGGGGAATGGGCTTCAGCTTC. Translating gives CASSIKAGTGGMGFSF.

V usage is TRBV2 and J usage is TRBJ2-2; weak D call: TRBD1 (6 bases). This CDR3 is built from 15 residues. CDR1 is SNHLY, CDR2 FYNNEI, per germline. The V and J ends lost 9 bases and 0 bases respectively, with 14 bases between them. As DNA, the CDR3 is TGTGCCAGTGCACAGGGTCCCCCGAACACCGGGGAGCTGTTTTTT. Protein: CASAQGPPNTGELFF. The full variable domain, rest sourced from reference TRBV2 and TRBJ2-2, is EPEVTQTPSHQVTQMGQEVILRCVPISNHLYFYWYRQILGQKVEFLVSFYNNEISEKSEIFDDQFSVERPDGSNFTLKIRSTKLEDSAMYFCASAQGPPNTGELFFGEGSRLTVL.

This clone was recorded a few times. This chain joins TRBV29-1 and TRBJ1-1, with 8 bases that match TRBD1. CDR1 SQVTM and CDR2 ANQGSEA come from the germline V gene. V was pared by 6 bases and J by 3 bases, with 6 bases of the junction left unmatched. The CDR3 runs 13 residues. In DNA, the CDR3 is TGCAGCGTGATACAGGGGGGGTACACTGAAGCTTTCTTT. Translated, it gives CSVIQGGYTEAFF.

The chain employs TRBV10-3 and TRBJ1-4; 7 bases line up with TRBD1. CDR1 ENHRY and CDR2 SYGVKD come from the germline V gene. Unmatched junction bases numbered 2, after V lost 3 bases and J lost 4 bases. The CDR3 is 14 amino acids. Here the CDR3 DNA reads TGTGCCATCAGTGACAGGGGGAATAATGAAAAACTGTTTTTT. This sequence encodes CAISDRGNNEKLFF.

This clone was detected only a few times. This chain joins TRBV6-5 and TRBJ2-3; 8 bases are a match to TRBD2. Germline values: CDR1 MNHEY, CDR2 SVGAGI. V trimming: 6 bases; J trimming: 0 bases; junction bases outside the gene matches: 2. The CDR3 has 14 amino acids. The CDR3 protein is CASRRGASTDTQYF. Written as DNA, the CDR3 is TGTGCCAGCAGGCGGGGGGCTAGCACAGATACGCAGTATTTT.

The V and J genes are TRBV12-1 and TRBJ2-5; TRBD2, as called in the table, went unchecked against the DNA. TRBV12-1 represents a pseudogene. The CDR3 totals 16 residues. CDR3 sequence reads: CASSPPSGGAGLTQYF. The CDR3 coding sequence is TGTGCCAGCAGCCCTCCTAGCGGGGGGGCTGGTCTGACCCAGTACTTC.

The chain uses TRBV30 and TRBJ1-6; a weak D match, TRBD1 (6 bases). V was shortened by 3 bases and J by 5 bases, with 8 bases between the two germline ends. Germline V gene sequence: CDR1 GTSNPN, CDR2 SVGIG (reference sequence). The CDR3 covers 13 residues. The CDR3 DNA reads as TGTGCCTGGAGCACAGGGAATAATTCACCCCTCCACTTT. It is translated as CAWSTGNNSPLHF.

This chain joins TRBV19 and TRBJ1-5; the match to TRBD1 covers 9 bases. Unmatched junction bases numbered 5, after V lost 4 bases and J lost 1 base. Germline CDR1 and CDR2: LNHDA and SQIVND (reference sequence). The CDR3 is 16 amino acids. CDR3: CASSRTTGGSNQPQHF. The CDR3, as DNA: TGTGCCAGTAGTAGAACGACAGGGGGGAGCAATCAGCCCCAGCATTTT.

The chain recombines TRBV30 with TRBJ1-4; 9 bases agree with TRBD1. Unmatched junction bases numbered 8, after V lost 4 bases and J lost 5 bases. The length of the CDR3 is 15 residues. The germline gives CDR1 GTSNPN, CDR2 SVGIG (reference sequence). The CDR3 here is CAWKPGQGFNEKLFF. The CDR3 bases are TGTGCCTGGAAACCGGGACAGGGATTCAATGAAAAACTGTTTTTT.

The chain is built from TRBV11-2 and TRBJ2-7; a possible D gene is TRBD2 (7 bases). Trimming left V 3 bases short and J 2 bases short, with 17 bases between. Germline-derived CDR1 and CDR2 are SGHAT and FQNNGV. CDR3 size: 16 residues. The DNA for the CDR3 is TGTGCCAGCAGCTTGGGGCGGGGGCGGCGGCCCTACGAGCAGTACGTC. Amino acid sequence: CASSLGRGRRPYEQYV.

This clone was recorded once. The chain employs TRBV29-1 and TRBJ2-7, with D unresolved. This CDR3 contains 12 residues. The germline CDR1 and CDR2 sequences are SQVTM and ANQGSEA. The ends were cut back, 4 bases at V and 2 bases at J, with 9 bases in the middle. For the CDR3, the DNA is TGCAGCGTTGGAGGCACTACCTACGAGCAGTACTTC. Translated: CSVGGTTYEQYF.

This chain connects TRBV2 to TRBJ1-4; 8 nucleotides agree with TRBD1. Germline V CDR1 and CDR2: SNHLY, FYNNEI. The V segment lost 4 bases and the J segment 8 bases; nucleotides outside the gene matches: 9. The CDR3 contains 15 residues. CDR3 residues: CASSVNRGGNEKLFF. In DNA form, the CDR3 reads TGTGCCAGCAGTGTAAACAGGGGGGGTAACGAAAAACTGTTTTTT.

This chain connects TRBV12-5 to TRBJ1-5; 12 bases are a match to TRBD1. V was clipped by 1 base and J by 7 bases; unmatched bases: 8. This CDR3 comprises 17 residues. CDR1 and CDR2 (germline): LGHNT, FRNRAP. The CDR3 DNA reads TGTGCTAGTGGTTTGGACATGGGACAGGGGGCCGGGCAGCCCCAGCATTTT. This gives the protein CASGLDMGQGAGQPQHF.

This chain uses TRBV18 with TRBJ2-2; D ambiguous. With 1 base removed from V and 2 bases from J, the gap between germline ends came to 8 bases. Germline CDR1 is KGHSH and CDR2 is LQKENI. The length of the CDR3 is 15 residues. CDR3 sequence (DNA): TGTGCCAGCTCACCACGGCGGATTAACACCGGGGAGCTGTTTTTT. It translates to CASSPRRINTGELFF.

The gene calls are TRBV29-1 and TRBJ1-2; D is unresolved. Germline CDR1 SQVTM, CDR2 ANQGSEA. Trimming left V 5 bases short and J 7 bases short, with 14 bases between. CDR3 size: 12 residues. CDR3 sequence: CSVTYPRGGYTF. The CDR3 bases are TGCAGCGTTACCTACCCCCGGGGTGGCTACACCTTC. Filled out from reference TRBV29-1 and TRBJ1-2, the complete variable domain reads SAVISQKPSRDICQRGTSLTIQCQVDSQVTMMFWYRQQPGQSLTLIATANQGSEATYESGFVIDKFPISRPNLTFSTLTVSNMSPEDSSIYLCSVTYPRGGYTFGSGTRLTVV.

J is TRBJ1-3 and V is TRBV11-2, with a tentative D call TRBD1 (6 bases). V lost 5 bases, J lost 1 base, and 12 bases lay in between. CDR3 length: 15 residues. CDR1 is SGHAT and CDR2 is FQNNGV in the germline V gene. CDR3 nucleotide sequence: TGTGCCAGCAGCCAGTACACAGGGTCTGGAAACACCATATATTTT. This sequence encodes CASSQYTGSGNTIYF.

Many counts were recorded for this clone. This rearrangement joins TRBV5-1 to TRBJ1-3, with D hard to call. The germline gives CDR1 SGHRS, CDR2 YFSETQ. Trimming shortened V by 0 bases and J by 4 bases, and 11 bases separated the two germline ends. The CDR3 runs to 15 residues. In nucleotides, the CDR3 is TGCGCCAGCAGCTTGGACTCTCCCACGGGAAACACCATATATTTT. This translates into CASSLDSPTGNTIYF.

Written as DNA, the CDR3 is TGTGCCACCAGTGACCGATTAGGACAGGGGGCAGATACGCAGTATTTT. This translates into CATSDRLGQGADTQYF. The rearrangement links TRBV24-1 to TRBJ2-3, with 10 bases aligning to TRBD1. Trimming cost V 4 bases and J 4 bases; bases outside gene matches: 7. The CDR3 is 16 residues long. In germline, CDR1 is KGHDR, CDR2 SFDVKD.

V usage is TRBV2 and J usage is TRBJ1-6, with D perhaps TRBD1 (6 bases). The germline V and J ends were trimmed by 5 bases and 9 bases, with 14 bases remaining between them. The CDR3 sequence is 14 residues long. Germline-derived CDR1 and CDR2 are SNHLY and FYNNEI. The CDR3 spells CASSMGQRRSPLHF. In DNA, the CDR3 is TGTGCCAGCAGTATGGGACAAAGGCGTTCACCCCTCCACTTT.

This chain uses TRBV5-1 with TRBJ1-4; TRBD1 agrees at 12 bases. The ends lost 2 bases at V and 1 base at J; junction bases unmatched: 9. The CDR3 runs 19 residues. CDR1 and CDR2 (germline): SGHRS, YFSETQ. The chain's CDR3 is CASSLLPGQGAGTNEKLFF. The CDR3 DNA sequence: TGCGCCAGCAGCTTATTACCGGGACAGGGGGCCGGAACTAATGAAAAACTGTTTTTT.

The J gene is TRBJ1-5, the V gene TRBV23-1; possibly TRBD1 for D (5 bases). TRBV23-1 is known as an ORF, though its function is uncertain. The CDR3 covers 19 residues. The germline V and J ends were trimmed by 3 bases and 1 base, with 22 bases remaining between them. CDR3 DNA sequence: TGCGCCAGCAGTCATCCCGCCGGCAGGGAAGGGGTCAGCAATCAGCCCCAGCATTTT. Translated, it gives CASSHPAGREGVSNQPQHF.

The rearrangement joins TRBV27 to TRBJ1-1, with D maybe TRBD1 (5 bases). This CDR3 contains 15 residues. CDR1 and CDR2 (germline): MNHEY, SMNVEV (reference sequence). Trimming took 4 bases from V and 2 from J, leaving 14 bases between them. The CDR3 spells CASSSIQVINTEAFF. DNA for the CDR3: TGTGCCAGCAGTTCGATACAGGTGATTAACACTGAAGCTTTCTTT.

The V call is TRBV9, the J call TRBJ2-3; TRBD2 matches at 9 bases. With 3 bases clipped from V and 8 bases from J, the junction kept 10 bases outside the gene matches. CDR3 length: 15 amino acids. CDR1 is SGDLS and CDR2 is YYNGEE in the germline V gene. The CDR3 sequence is CASSAGASGVGTQYF. CDR3 nucleotides: TGTGCCAGCAGCGCTGGGGCTAGCGGGGTCGGTACGCAGTATTTT.

The CDR3 DNA reads as TGTGCCAGCTCACTCTCACAGGGGTTGGGGGAGCAGTACTTC. It encodes CASSLSQGLGEQYF. The rearrangement joins TRBV18 to TRBJ2-7; 7 nucleotides agree with TRBD1. Germline V CDR1 and CDR2: KGHSH, LQKENI. The CDR3 is 14 amino acids. V was clipped by 4 bases and J by 7 bases; unmatched bases: 10.

The chain joins TRBV14 to TRBJ2-4; D gene uncertain. Per the germline V gene, CDR1 is SGHDN and CDR2 is FVKESK. V was trimmed by 0 bases and J by 0 bases, leaving 12 bases between them. The CDR3 runs to 17 residues. The CDR3 nucleotides are TGTGCCAGCAGCCAAGATCACAGAAATCTAGCCAAAAACATTCAGTACTTC. Its translation: CASSQDHRNLAKNIQYF.